The 18 T cell receptor beta chains listed next were all sequenced from one sample in a study of blood T cell repertoires in COVID-19. The repertoire was sequenced with immunoSEQ multiplex PCR; TCRdb's copy has only in-frame clones and lacks some. Of approximately 250,000 clones listed, around nine tenths are singletons. The sequencing sample was made of peripheral blood. The receptor source for this set is a man between 25 and 39 years old with COVID-19, enrolled during active disease.

This rearrangement joins TRBV7-9 to TRBJ2-2; 9 positions match TRBD1. Trimming at V came to 1 base and at J to 6 bases, leaving 6 bases not matched to a gene. The CDR3 consists of 16 residues. Germline-derived CDR1 and CDR2 are SEHNR and FQNEAQ (reference sequence). CDR3 nucleotides: TGTGCCAGCAGCTTAGACGTGGGACAGGGCTCCGGGGAGCTGTTTTTT. Its translation: CASSLDVGQGSGELFF.

V usage is TRBV19 and J usage is TRBJ1-5, with a possible D match to TRBD1 (6 bases). This CDR3 is built from 14 residues. Trimming removed 4 bases at V and 7 bases at J, with 14 bases between. Germline V gene lookup returns CDR1 LNHDA and CDR2 SQIVND (reference sequence). CDR3 bases: TGTGCCAGTAGTAAGGGGGTTGCAGGACAGCCCCAGCATTTT. Encoded protein: CASSKGVAGQPQHF.

V usage is TRBV6-5 and J usage is TRBJ1-1; no definite D call. The V and J ends lost 6 bases and 8 bases respectively, with 19 bases between them. This CDR3 region has 14 residues. CDR1 is MNHEY, CDR2 SVGAGI, per germline. CDR3 sequence: CASSVTRARAEAFF. CDR3 in DNA: TGTGCCAGCAGCGTAACGAGGGCACGCGCGGAAGCTTTCTTT.

The chain couples TRBV20-1 to TRBJ1-2; no definite D call. V lost 3 bases, J lost 4 bases, and 12 bases lay in between. In germline, CDR1 is DFQATT, CDR2 SNEGSKA (reference sequence). The CDR3 is made up of 13 amino acids. Written as DNA, the CDR3 is TGCAGTGCTAGTGACGAGGCGAGCTATGGCTACACCTTC. This translates into CSASDEASYGYTF.

The chain employs TRBV12-2 and TRBJ1-2. TRBV12-2 is reported as a pseudogene. The CDR3 covers 14 residues. For the CDR3, the DNA is TGTGCAAGTCCGTCGGGGGTTTCTAACTATGGCTACACCTTC. It encodes CASPSGVSNYGYTF.

This clone was found a few times. V is TRBV7-9 and J is TRBJ1-1; TRBD1 matches at 11 bases. CDR3 length equals 15 residues. The J segment lost 0 bases and the V segment lost 7 bases, leaving 4 bases of the junction unmatched. CDR1 is SEHNR, CDR2 FQNEAQ, per germline (reference sequence). CDR3 nucleotides: TGTGCCAGCACAGGGACAGGGGGTTTGAACACTGAAGCTTTCTTT. Translation gives CASTGTGGLNTEAFF. Looking up the rest from reference TRBV7-9 and TRBJ1-1 gives the full variable domain: DTGVSQNPRHKITKRGQNVTFRCDPISEHNRLYWYRQTLGQGPEFLTYFQNEAQLEKSRLLSDRFSAERPKGSFSTLEIQRTEQGDSAMYLCASTGTGGLNTEAFFGQGTRLTVV.

The chain links TRBV12-3 or TRBV12-4 to TRBJ2-5; 7 bases agree with TRBD1. The CDR3 is 13 residues long. The V segment lost 6 bases and the J segment 5 bases; nucleotides outside the gene matches: 6. CDR3 bases: TGTGCCAGCAGCACTACAGGGGATGAGACCCAGTACTTC. Residues: CASSTTGDETQYF.

This chain links TRBV4-2 with TRBJ2-2, with D perhaps TRBD1 (5 bases). This CDR3 has 15 residues. CDR1 is LGHNA, CDR2 YNFKEQ, per germline. V was cut by 0 bases and J by 5 bases, with 10 bases left in between. CDR3 nucleotides: TGTGCCAGCAGCCAAGAAGGACCAGGGACCGGGGAGCTGTTTTTT. This sequence encodes CASSQEGPGTGELFF.

This clone was picked up one time. This sequence joins TRBV27 and TRBJ1-1, with 8 positions matching TRBD1. The CDR3 covers 14 residues. The ends lost 3 bases at V and 2 bases at J; junction bases unmatched: 2. Germline V gene sequence: CDR1 MNHEY, CDR2 SMNVEV (reference sequence). The CDR3 is CASSFGQGNTEAFF. As DNA, the CDR3 is TGTGCCAGCAGTTTTGGACAGGGAAACACTGAAGCTTTCTTT.

The chain carries TRBV6-4 and TRBJ1-1; a weak D match, TRBD1 (6 bases). The V end was cut by 2 bases, the J end by 0 bases, with 13 bases between. The CDR3 runs 16 residues. Germline-derived CDR1 and CDR2 are MRHNA and SNTAGT. The CDR3 sequence is CASSDLSGQMNTEAFF. Written as DNA, the CDR3 is TGTGCCAGCAGTGACCTATCGGGACAAATGAACACTGAAGCTTTCTTT.

V is TRBV5-1 and J is TRBJ1-5; 10 bases fit TRBD1. CDR1 and CDR2 (germline): SGHRS, YFSETQ. The CDR3 extends over 16 amino acids. V was clipped by 5 bases and J by 2 bases; unmatched bases: 7. The CDR3 coding sequence is TGCGCCAGCAGTTTAGGACAGGGGGGAGGCAATCAGCCCCAGCATTTT. Residues: CASSLGQGGGNQPQHF.

The chain recombines TRBV27 with TRBJ1-5; D remains unclear. The CDR3 loop spans 15 amino acids. Germline lookup yields CDR1 MNHEY and CDR2 SMNVEV (reference sequence). V lost 3 bases, J lost 2 bases, and 11 bases lay in between. CDR3 protein: CASSFEGSGNQPQHF. Here the CDR3 DNA reads TGTGCCAGCAGTTTCGAGGGTTCCGGCAATCAGCCCCAGCATTTT.

This chain connects TRBV15 to TRBJ1-4; 7 bases are shared with TRBD1. The CDR3 totals 18 residues. The germline V gene encodes CDR1 LNHNV and CDR2 YYDKDF (reference sequence). V dropped 5 bases and J dropped 8; count of bases not matched to a gene: 20. Written as DNA, the CDR3 is TGTGCCACCAGCTCCCATACCCTTTTAGACAGGGAGAGGGAAAAACTGTTTTTT. Its translation: CATSSHTLLDREREKLFF.

The genes are TRBV7-9 and TRBJ2-5; perhaps TRBD1 as D (5 bases). The V gene's germline CDR1 is SEHNR and CDR2 FQNEAQ (reference sequence). The CDR3 contains 18 residues. The germline V and J ends were trimmed by 1 base and 2 bases, with 20 bases remaining between them. This CDR3 is CASSLVFEVLRQQETQYF. DNA for the CDR3: TGTGCCAGCAGCTTAGTCTTTGAAGTCCTGCGACAGCAAGAGACCCAGTACTTC.

V gene TRBV10-2 combines with J gene TRBJ1-5; TRBD1 aligns across 9 bases. With V trimmed by 4 bases and J by 7 bases, 2 bases remained unmatched. Germline V lookup: CDR1 WSHSY, CDR2 SAAADI. This CDR3 spans 13 amino acids. The DNA for the CDR3 is TGCGCCAGCAGTGGGGACAGGGAGCAGCCCCAGCATTTT. Protein: CASSGDREQPQHF.

The rearrangement links TRBV30 to TRBJ2-5; 12 bases match TRBD2. The V gene end was trimmed by 7 bases and the J gene end by 5 bases; junction bases not matched to a gene: 5. There are 13 residues in the CDR3. CDR1 GTSNPN and CDR2 SVGIG come from the germline V gene (reference sequence). In DNA, the CDR3 is TGTGCCTTCGAAGGACTAGCGGGGGAGACCCAGTACTTC. It encodes CAFEGLAGETQYF.

The genes are TRBV6-5 and TRBJ1-1; D is perhaps TRBD1 (6 bases). The CDR3 runs to 15 residues. The V gene lost 7 bases and the J gene lost 3 bases, with 18 bases spanning the gap. Germline loops: CDR1 MNHEY, CDR2 SVGAGI. CDR3 amino acids: CASTVTGWGDTEAFF. For the CDR3, the DNA is TGTGCCAGCACCGTGACAGGATGGGGCGACACTGAAGCTTTCTTT.

The chain has TRBV5-1 and TRBJ2-7; possibly TRBD1 for D (5 bases). CDR1 is SGHRS, CDR2 YFSETQ, per germline. This CDR3 comprises 13 residues. The V gene lost 2 bases and the J gene lost 5 bases, with 11 bases spanning the gap. In DNA form, the CDR3 reads TGCGCCAGCAGCTTTGCAGGGTCCCACGAGCAGTACTTC. It encodes CASSFAGSHEQYF.